This entry lists 12 T cell receptor beta chains sequenced from one sample in a study of lymphopenia after photon versus proton radiotherapy. Sequencing was performed with immunoSEQ multiplex PCR; in TCRdb, only in-frame clones are kept and a portion is missing. The sample records about 19,000 clones, over 80% being singletons. The specimen comprised peripheral blood, sampled from a patient treated with photon-based radiotherapy. These receptors came from a man aged 55 to 70 with pancreatic cancer.

The chain employs TRBV10-3 and TRBJ2-7; 7 bases line up with TRBD1. Looked up from germline, CDR1 is ENHRY and CDR2 is SYGVKD. The CDR3 extends over 19 amino acids. Trimming removed 3 bases from V and 0 bases from J; junction bases left unmatched: 17. CDR3 loop: CAISEPSPMPGQSSYEQYF. The CDR3, as DNA: TGTGCCATCAGTGAACCTTCACCTATGCCGGGACAGAGCTCCTACGAGCAGTACTTC.

The V and J genes are TRBV5-4 and TRBJ2-3, with 9 bases fitting TRBD2. The CDR3 sequence is 16 residues long. Germline-derived CDR1 and CDR2 are SGHNT and YYREEE (reference sequence). V dropped 8 bases and J dropped 4; count of bases not matched to a gene: 14. CDR3 amino acids: CASLRSGGRSADTQYF. The CDR3 DNA follows: TGTGCCAGTTTACGGAGCGGGGGGAGATCGGCAGATACGCAGTATTTT.

This rearrangement joins TRBV18 to TRBJ2-3; 10 nucleotides line up with TRBD2. Germline trimming cut 0 bases from V and 0 bases from J; bases unmatched to any gene: 6. The CDR3 spans 18 residues. Germline-derived CDR1 and CDR2 are KGHSH and LQKENI. The CDR3 DNA is TGTGCCAGCTCACCACCGTGGACTAGCGGACCTAGCACAGATACGCAGTATTTT. Its protein product is CASSPPWTSGPSTDTQYF.

This chain joins TRBV7-2 and TRBJ2-1; 10 nucleotides align to TRBD2. The length of the CDR3 is 13 residues. Trimming took 7 bases from V and 9 from J; bases not matched to a gene: 6. The germline V gene has CDR1 SGHTA and CDR2 FQGNSA. The DNA for the CDR3 is TGTGCCAGCAAAGCTAGCGGGGGTGCTGAGCAGTTCTTC. This codes for CASKASGGAEQFF.

The V call is TRBV11-3, the J call TRBJ2-7, with D perhaps matching TRBD1 or TRBD2 (5 bases each). Between the trimmed V and J ends, which lost 1 base and 5 bases, there was a span of 18 bases. CDR1 and CDR2 (germline): SGHNT, YENEEA. The length of the CDR3 is 16 residues. The CDR3 DNA follows: TGTGCCAGCAGCTTAGGCACCGGGACGGATAGTGACGAGCAGTACTTC. Translating gives CASSLGTGTDSDEQYF.

The chain carries TRBV5-1 and TRBJ1-1; D gene uncertain. Germline V gene data show CDR1 as SGHRS and CDR2 as YFSETQ. V was cut by 0 bases and J by 5 bases, with 17 bases left in between. The CDR3 contains 16 residues. The CDR3 is CASSLGWTPRLTEAFF. The CDR3 DNA is TGCGCCAGCAGCTTGGGTTGGACCCCTCGCTTGACTGAAGCTTTCTTT.

In its sample, this clone was seen a few times. The J gene is TRBJ1-6, the V gene TRBV11-3; D is ambiguous. Trimming removed 2 bases at V and 5 bases at J, with 4 bases between. The CDR3 is 13 residues long. CDR1 and CDR2 from the germline V gene are SGHNT and YENEEA. DNA of the CDR3: TGTGCCAGCAGCTTATTCAATAATTCACCCCTCCACTTT. Translation gives CASSLFNNSPLHF.

The rearrangement links TRBV7-6 to TRBJ1-1, with no clear D. Trimming took 2 bases from V and 1 from J, leaving 11 bases between them. CDR1 SGHVS and CDR2 FNYEAQ come from the germline V gene. This CDR3 spans 15 amino acids. CDR3 loop: CASSLNGRANTEAFF. CDR3 coding DNA: TGTGCCAGCAGCTTAAACGGCCGCGCGAACACTGAAGCTTTCTTT.

V gene TRBV5-4 combines with J gene TRBJ1-5; 7 positions match TRBD1. CDR1 is SGHNT and CDR2 is YYREEE in the germline V gene (reference sequence). V was clipped by 0 bases and J by 6 bases; unmatched bases: 9. The CDR3 spans 16 residues. The CDR3 nucleotides are TGTGCCAGCAGCTTGGGCGGGGACAGAGGCGGTCAGCCCCAGCATTTT. As protein: CASSLGGDRGGQPQHF.

DNA for the CDR3: TGTGCCAGCAGCGTAGATGAGGTGGGACTCTACAATGAGCAGTTCTTC. It yields the protein CASSVDEVGLYNEQFF. The rearrangement links TRBV9 to TRBJ2-1; D is perhaps TRBD2 (6 bases). This CDR3 has 16 amino acids. CDR1 SGDLS and CDR2 YYNGEE come from the germline V gene. V lost 0 bases to trimming and J lost 3 bases, with 13 bases between them.

This chain connects TRBV6-1 to TRBJ2-1; D ambiguous. Per the germline V gene, CDR1 is MNHNS and CDR2 is SASEGT. The CDR3 loop spans 13 amino acids. V was pared by 6 bases and J by 9 bases, with 15 bases between. CDR3 sequence: CASREPTRIEQFF. The CDR3 DNA sequence: TGTGCCAGCAGGGAACCGACACGGATTGAGCAGTTCTTC.

This chain joins TRBV18 and TRBJ1-4; D unresolved. Trimming stripped 7 bases from V and 0 bases from J, with 6 bases between. CDR1 KGHSH and CDR2 LQKENI come from the germline V gene. This CDR3 region has 13 residues. CDR3 nucleotide sequence: TGTGCCAGCTGCCATGCAACTAATGAAAAACTGTTTTTT. It translates to CASCHATNEKLFF. Together with reference TRBV18 and TRBJ1-4, the CDR3 gives the full variable domain: NAGVMQNPRHLVRRRGQEARLRCSPMKGHSHVYWYRQLPEEGLKFMVYLQKENIIDESGMPKERFSAEFPKEGPSILRIQQVVRGDSAAYFCASCHATNEKLFFGSGTQLSVL.